This TCR beta chain stems from a study of T cell repertoires in cytomegalovirus infection. TCRdb passed the reads through MiXCR, listing each CDR3 protein once. The data show some 450,000 distinct CDR3 sequences, with roughly 31% seen just once and roughly an eighth held by the top ten. In its sample, this clonotype was seen a few times. Germline CDR1 and CDR2: MDHEN and SYDVKM. CDR3 length: 16 residues. Trimming at V came to 6 bases and at J to 3 bases, leaving 10 bases not matched to a gene. Sequenced material: PBMCs. This clonotype was sampled from a human donor in good health (CMV status not recorded). Some clones in this sample may be carry-over from other donors' samples. The chain carries TRBV28 and TRBJ2-1; 8 nucleotides agree with TRBD2. CDR3 sequence (DNA): TGTGCCAGCAGCCCCGCGGGGGGCAGAGTCTACAATGAGCAGTTCTTC. Its translation is CASSPAGGRVYNEQFF. Drawing the rest from reference TRBV28 and TRBJ2-1, the complete variable domain is DVKVTQSSRYLVKRTGEKVFLECVQDMDHENMFWYRQDPGLGLRLIYFSYDVKMKEKGDIPEGYSVSREKKERFSLILESASTNQTSMYLCASSPAGGRVYNEQFFGPGTRLTVL.